The rows below give T cell receptor beta chains drawn from one sample of a study of blood T cells in healthy people across ages. TCRdb called the 5' RACE reads again in MiXCR, with one record for every CDR3 protein. The repertoire holds around 990,000 distinct CDR3 sequences, with less than 45% as singletons. Sequencing used blood. The receptors here all came from a man aged 18 to 29 in good health. Each CDR3 is given with its conserved first and last residue. Only some rows state a clone size, as once, few, many or a class for expanded clones.

CDR3aa: CASSIGPRGDQPQHF
abundance: few
j_gene: TRBJ1-5
v_gene: TRBV6-5

CDR3aa: CASSPGSGGLNEQFF
abundance: few
j_gene: TRBJ2-1
v_gene: TRBV27

CDR3aa: CASSPNVGFTDTQYF
abundance: .
j_gene: TRBJ2-3
v_gene: TRBV5-1

CDR3aa: CASRTQATNEKLFF
abundance: .
j_gene: TRBJ1-4
v_gene: TRBV7-2

CDR3aa: CASSLGQWTYEQYF
abundance: .
j_gene: TRBJ2-7
v_gene: TRBV28

CDR3aa: CSVEIGQRAADTQYF
abundance: few
j_gene: TRBJ2-3
v_gene: TRBV29-1

CDR3aa: CASSQMTNSGNTIYF
abundance: few
j_gene: TRBJ1-3
v_gene: TRBV4-3

CDR3aa: CASSGNYNEQFF
abundance: many
j_gene: TRBJ2-1
v_gene: TRBV10-2

CDR3aa: CASSFVTGLANEQYF
abundance: .
j_gene: TRBJ2-5
v_gene: TRBV5-1

CDR3aa: CASSVEAGGLRSTDTQYF
abundance: few
j_gene: TRBJ2-3
v_gene: TRBV9

CDR3aa: CASSQVLQGAGELFF
abundance: few
j_gene: TRBJ2-2
v_gene: TRBV4-3

CDR3aa: CSATPGQGPYGYTF
abundance: few
j_gene: TRBJ1-2
v_gene: TRBV20-1

CDR3aa: CASSLVGVPNSPLHF
abundance: few
j_gene: TRBJ1-6
v_gene: TRBV5-1

CDR3aa: CASSLEFISLTTEQYF
abundance: .
j_gene: TRBJ2-7
v_gene: TRBV12-3/TRBV12-4

CDR3aa: CSAREGPIQAFF
abundance: .
j_gene: TRBJ1-1
v_gene: TRBV20-1

CDR3aa: CAIRPAGGEETQYF
abundance: few
j_gene: TRBJ2-5
v_gene: TRBV10-3

CDR3aa: CASSAQTGFYDSPLHF
abundance: .
j_gene: TRBJ1-6
v_gene: TRBV25-1

CDR3aa: CASSEVGLANEQFF
abundance: .
j_gene: TRBJ2-1
v_gene: TRBV6-1

CDR3aa: CASSEVRPGNNGYTF
abundance: few
j_gene: TRBJ1-2
v_gene: TRBV2

CDR3aa: CANSRRQGAYNEQFF
abundance: .
j_gene: TRBJ2-1
v_gene: TRBV4-3

CDR3aa: CASSKERISTRGYTF
abundance: .
j_gene: TRBJ1-2
v_gene: TRBV21-1

CDR3aa: CASSKGPTESNQPQHF
abundance: many
j_gene: TRBJ1-5
v_gene: TRBV5-1

CDR3aa: CASSDLTGSSYEQYF
abundance: .
j_gene: TRBJ2-7
v_gene: TRBV25-1

CDR3aa: CSVEDNGSPSYEQYF
abundance: many
j_gene: TRBJ2-7
v_gene: TRBV29-1

CDR3aa: CSTQKGQGGYNEQFF
abundance: .
j_gene: TRBJ2-1
v_gene: TRBV29-1

CDR3aa: CASSGSGTGNYEQYF
abundance: .
j_gene: TRBJ2-7
v_gene: TRBV25-1

CDR3aa: CASTIGPFTDTQYF
abundance: few
j_gene: TRBJ2-3
v_gene: TRBV6-1

CDR3aa: CASSLEGRGSRFYGYTF
abundance: .
j_gene: TRBJ1-2
v_gene: TRBV7-9